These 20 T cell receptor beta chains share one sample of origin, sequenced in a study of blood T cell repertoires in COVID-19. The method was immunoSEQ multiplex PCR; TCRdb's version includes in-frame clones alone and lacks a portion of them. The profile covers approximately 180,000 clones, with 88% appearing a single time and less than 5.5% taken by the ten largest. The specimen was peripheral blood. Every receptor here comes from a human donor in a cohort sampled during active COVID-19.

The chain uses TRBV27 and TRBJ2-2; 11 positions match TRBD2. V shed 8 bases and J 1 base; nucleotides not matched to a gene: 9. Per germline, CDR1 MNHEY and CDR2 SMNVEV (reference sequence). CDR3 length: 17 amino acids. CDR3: CASRLAGGTLNTGELFF. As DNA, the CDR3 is TGTGCCAGCCGGCTAGCGGGAGGAACTCTGAACACCGGGGAGCTGTTTTTT.

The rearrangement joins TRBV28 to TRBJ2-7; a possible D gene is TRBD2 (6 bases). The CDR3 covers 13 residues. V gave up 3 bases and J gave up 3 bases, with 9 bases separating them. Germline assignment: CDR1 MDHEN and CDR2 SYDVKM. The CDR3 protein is CASSLAGNYEQYF. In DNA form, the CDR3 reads TGTGCCAGCAGTTTGGCGGGAAACTACGAGCAGTACTTC.

The CDR3 spells CASSPTQTSGPGRRQYF. DNA for the CDR3: TGTGCCAGCAGCCCTACTCAGACTAGCGGCCCTGGTCGCAGGCAGTATTTT. V usage is TRBV6-2 or TRBV6-3 and J usage is TRBJ2-3; 9 nucleotides agree with TRBD2. The ends lost 6 bases at V and 11 bases at J; junction bases unmatched: 21. The CDR3 is made up of 17 amino acids. CDR1 MNHEY and CDR2 SVGEGT come from the germline V gene.

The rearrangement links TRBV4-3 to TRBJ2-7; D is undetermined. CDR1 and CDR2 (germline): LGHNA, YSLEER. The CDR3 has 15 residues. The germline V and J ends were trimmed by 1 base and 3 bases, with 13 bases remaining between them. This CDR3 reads CASSQGASPNYEQYF. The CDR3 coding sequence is TGCGCCAGCAGCCAAGGGGCTTCCCCTAACTACGAGCAGTACTTC.

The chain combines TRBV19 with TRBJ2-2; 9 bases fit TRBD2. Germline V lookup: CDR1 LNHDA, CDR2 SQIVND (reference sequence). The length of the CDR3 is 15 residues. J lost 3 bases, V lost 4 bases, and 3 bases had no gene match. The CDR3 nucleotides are TGTGCCAGTAGTAGGGGACTAGCCTACACCGGGGAGCTGTTTTTT. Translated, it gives CASSRGLAYTGELFF.

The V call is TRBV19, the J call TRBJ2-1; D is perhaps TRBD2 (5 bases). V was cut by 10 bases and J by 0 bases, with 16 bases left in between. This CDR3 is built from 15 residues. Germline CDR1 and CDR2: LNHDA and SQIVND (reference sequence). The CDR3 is CATPRGLSSYNEQFF. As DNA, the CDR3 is TGTGCCACGCCCCGGGGTCTTAGCTCCTACAATGAGCAGTTCTTC.

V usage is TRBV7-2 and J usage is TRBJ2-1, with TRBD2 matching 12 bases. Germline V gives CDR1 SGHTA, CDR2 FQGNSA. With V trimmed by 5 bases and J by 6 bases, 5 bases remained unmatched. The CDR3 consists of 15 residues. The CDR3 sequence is CASSPTSGSLNEQFF. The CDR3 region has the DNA TGTGCCAGCAGCCCGACTAGCGGGAGTCTCAATGAGCAGTTCTTC.

The CDR3, as DNA: TGTGCCAGCAGAGTTAGCGGGGGGGCCCGGACCGGGGAGCTGTTTTTT. Amino acid sequence: CASRVSGGARTGELFF. The chain joins TRBV3-1 (or the pseudogene TRBV3-2) to TRBJ2-2, with 11 bases lining up with TRBD2. Germline V CDR1 and CDR2: LGHDT, YNNKEL (reference sequence). The length of the CDR3 is 16 residues. Trimming at V came to 6 bases and at J to 5 bases, leaving 8 bases not matched to a gene.

CDR3 in DNA: TGTGCCAGCAGTGGTACCACTACAGGGGTTCGAGAGACCCAGTACTTC. It specifies CASSGTTTGVRETQYF. This chain links TRBV27 with TRBJ2-5; 7 bases are shared with TRBD1. With V trimmed by 5 bases and J by 4 bases, 13 bases remained unmatched. This CDR3 comprises 16 residues. The germline V gene has CDR1 MNHEY and CDR2 SMNVEV (reference sequence).

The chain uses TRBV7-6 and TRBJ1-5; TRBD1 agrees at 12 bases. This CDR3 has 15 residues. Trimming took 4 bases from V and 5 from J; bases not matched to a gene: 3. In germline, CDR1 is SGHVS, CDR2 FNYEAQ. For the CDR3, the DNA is TGTGCCAGCAGCTCCGGGACAGGGGGCTATCAGCCCCAGCATTTT. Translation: CASSSGTGGYQPQHF.

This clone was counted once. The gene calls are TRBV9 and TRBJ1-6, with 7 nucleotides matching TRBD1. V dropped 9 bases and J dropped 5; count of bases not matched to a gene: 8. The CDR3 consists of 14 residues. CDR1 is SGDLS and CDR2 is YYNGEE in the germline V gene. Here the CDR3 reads CAIQDRENNSPLHF. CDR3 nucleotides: TGTGCCATACAAGACAGGGAAAATAATTCACCCCTCCACTTT.

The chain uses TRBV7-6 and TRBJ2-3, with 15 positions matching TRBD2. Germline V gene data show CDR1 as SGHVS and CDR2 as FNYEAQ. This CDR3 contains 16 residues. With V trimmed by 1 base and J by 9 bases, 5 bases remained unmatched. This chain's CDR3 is CASSLGSGTSGGTQYF. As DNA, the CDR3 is TGTGCCAGCAGCTTAGGTTCCGGGACTAGCGGGGGGACGCAGTATTTT.

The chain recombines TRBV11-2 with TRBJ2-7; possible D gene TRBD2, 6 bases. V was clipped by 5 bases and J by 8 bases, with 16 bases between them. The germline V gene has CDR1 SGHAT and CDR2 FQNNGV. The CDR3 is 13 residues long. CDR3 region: CASSGAGQGKQYF. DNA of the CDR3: TGTGCCAGCAGCGGGGCGGGGCAGGGTAAGCAGTACTTC.

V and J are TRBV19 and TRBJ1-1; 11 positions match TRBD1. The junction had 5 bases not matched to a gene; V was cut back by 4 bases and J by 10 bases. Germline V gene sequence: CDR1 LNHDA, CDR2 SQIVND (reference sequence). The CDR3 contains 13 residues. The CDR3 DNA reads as TGTGCCAGTAGTAATTTGGGGACAGGGGGAGCTTTCTTT. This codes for CASSNLGTGGAFF.

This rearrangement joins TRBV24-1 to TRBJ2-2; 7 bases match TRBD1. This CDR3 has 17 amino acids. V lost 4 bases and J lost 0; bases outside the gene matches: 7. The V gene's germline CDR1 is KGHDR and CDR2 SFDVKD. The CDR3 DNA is TGTGCCACCAGTGAGGCGACAGGGACCTCGAACACCGGGGAGCTGTTTTTT. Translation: CATSEATGTSNTGELFF.

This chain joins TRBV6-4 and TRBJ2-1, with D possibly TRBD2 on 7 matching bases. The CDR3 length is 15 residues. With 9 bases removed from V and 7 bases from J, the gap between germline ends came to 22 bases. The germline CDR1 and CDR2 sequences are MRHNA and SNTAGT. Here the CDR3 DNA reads TGTGCCAGTGCCCTTTCGGGGGGCGGCTTTAATGAGCAGTTCTTC. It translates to CASALSGGGFNEQFF.

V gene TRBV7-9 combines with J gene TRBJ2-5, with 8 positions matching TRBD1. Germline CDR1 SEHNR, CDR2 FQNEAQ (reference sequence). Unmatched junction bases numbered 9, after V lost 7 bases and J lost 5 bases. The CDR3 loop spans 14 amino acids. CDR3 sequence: CASTSGTGRETQYF. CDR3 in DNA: TGTGCCAGCACCTCCGGGACAGGCAGGGAGACCCAGTACTTC.

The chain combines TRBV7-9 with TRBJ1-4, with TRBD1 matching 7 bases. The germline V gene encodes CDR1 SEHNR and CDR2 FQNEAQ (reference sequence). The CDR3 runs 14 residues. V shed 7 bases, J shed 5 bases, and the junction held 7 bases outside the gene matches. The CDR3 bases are TGTGCCAGCACCACCGGGACAGAGAATGAAAAACTGTTTTTT. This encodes CASTTGTENEKLFF.

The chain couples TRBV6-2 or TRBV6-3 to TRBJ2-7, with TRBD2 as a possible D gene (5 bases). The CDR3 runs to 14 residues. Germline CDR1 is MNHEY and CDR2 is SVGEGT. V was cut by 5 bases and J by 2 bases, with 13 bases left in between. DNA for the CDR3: TGTGCCAGCAGTCTTGTGGGAGTGACCTACGAGCAGTACTTC. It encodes CASSLVGVTYEQYF.

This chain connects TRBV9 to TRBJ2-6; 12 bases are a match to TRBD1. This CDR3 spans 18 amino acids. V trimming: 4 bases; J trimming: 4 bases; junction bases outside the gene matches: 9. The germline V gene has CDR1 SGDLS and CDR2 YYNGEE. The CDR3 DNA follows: TGTGCCAGCAGCCCCCGCTGGGACAGGGGGCTCGGGGCCAACGTCCTGACTTTC. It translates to CASSPRWDRGLGANVLTF.